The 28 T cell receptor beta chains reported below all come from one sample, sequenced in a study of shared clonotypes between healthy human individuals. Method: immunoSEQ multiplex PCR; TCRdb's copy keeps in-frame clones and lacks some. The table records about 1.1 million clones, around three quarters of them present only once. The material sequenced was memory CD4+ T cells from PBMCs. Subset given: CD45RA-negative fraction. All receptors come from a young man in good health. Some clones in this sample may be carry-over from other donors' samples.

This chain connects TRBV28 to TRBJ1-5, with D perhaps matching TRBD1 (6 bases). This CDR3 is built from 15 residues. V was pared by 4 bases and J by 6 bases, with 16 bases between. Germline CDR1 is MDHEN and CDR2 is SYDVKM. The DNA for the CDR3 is TGTGCCAGCAGTTACCCCACAGGGACTGGTCAGCCCCAGCATTTT. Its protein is CASSYPTGTGQPQHF.

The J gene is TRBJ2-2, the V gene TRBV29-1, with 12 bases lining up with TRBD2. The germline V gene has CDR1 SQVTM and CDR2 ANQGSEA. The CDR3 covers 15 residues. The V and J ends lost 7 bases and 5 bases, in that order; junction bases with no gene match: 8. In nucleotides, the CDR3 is TGCAGCGCCCTTGGACTAGCGGGAAGGACCGGGGAGCTGTTTTTT. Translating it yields CSALGLAGRTGELFF.

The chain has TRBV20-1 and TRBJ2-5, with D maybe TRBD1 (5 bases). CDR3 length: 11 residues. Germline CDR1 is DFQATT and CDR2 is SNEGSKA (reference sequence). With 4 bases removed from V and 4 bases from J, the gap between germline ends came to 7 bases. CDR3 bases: TGCAGTGCTACAAGGGGAGAGACCCAGTACTTC. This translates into CSATRGETQYF.

In DNA form, the CDR3 reads TGTGCCAGCAGCTTGTCAGTAGGGCTGTCCGATGAGCAGTTCTTC. Translation: CASSLSVGLSDEQFF. The chain carries TRBV11-2 and TRBJ2-1, with D uncertain. Germline V gene sequence: CDR1 SGHAT, CDR2 FQNNGV. This CDR3 has 15 amino acids. V was clipped by 3 bases and J by 8 bases, with 17 bases between them.

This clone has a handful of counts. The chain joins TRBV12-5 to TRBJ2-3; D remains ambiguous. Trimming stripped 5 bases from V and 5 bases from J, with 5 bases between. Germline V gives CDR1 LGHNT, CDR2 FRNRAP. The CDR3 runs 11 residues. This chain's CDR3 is CASGRRDTQYF. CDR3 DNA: TGTGCTAGTGGTCGTAGAGATACGCAGTATTTT.

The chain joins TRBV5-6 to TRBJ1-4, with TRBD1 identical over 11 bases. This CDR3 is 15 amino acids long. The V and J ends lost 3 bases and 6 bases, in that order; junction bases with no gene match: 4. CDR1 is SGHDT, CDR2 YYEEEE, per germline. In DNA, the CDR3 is TGTGCCAGCAGCTCACCGGGACAGGGGGATGAAAAACTGTTTTTT. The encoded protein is CASSSPGQGDEKLFF. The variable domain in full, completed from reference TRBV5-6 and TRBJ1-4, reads DAGVTQSPTHLIKTRGQQVTLRCSPKSGHDTVSWYQQALGQGPQFIFQYYEEEERQRGNFPDRFSGHQFPNYSSELNVNALLLGDSALYLCASSSPGQGDEKLFFGSGTQLSVL.

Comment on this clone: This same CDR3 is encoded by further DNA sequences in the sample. The CDR3 nucleotides are TGCAGCGTCAACAGGGGCACTGAAGCTTTCTTT. It specifies CSVNRGTEAFF. The V and J genes are TRBV29-1 and TRBJ1-1, with TRBD1 identical over 7 bases. The CDR3 spans 11 residues. Losses at the gene ends were 6 bases for V and 4 bases for J; bases not matched to a gene: 2. Per the germline V gene, CDR1 is SQVTM and CDR2 is ANQGSEA.

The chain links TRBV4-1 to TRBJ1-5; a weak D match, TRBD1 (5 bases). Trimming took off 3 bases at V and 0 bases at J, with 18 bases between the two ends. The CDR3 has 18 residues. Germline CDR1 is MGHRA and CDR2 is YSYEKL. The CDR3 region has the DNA TGCGCCAGCAGCCAGGATAACCTGGGACTCTATAGCAATCAGCCCCAGCATTTT. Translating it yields CASSQDNLGLYSNQPQHF.

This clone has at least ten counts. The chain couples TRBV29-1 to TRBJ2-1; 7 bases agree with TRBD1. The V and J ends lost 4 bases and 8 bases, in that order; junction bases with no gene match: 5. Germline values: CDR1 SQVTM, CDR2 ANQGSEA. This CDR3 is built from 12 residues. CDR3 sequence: CSVVTGWDEQFF. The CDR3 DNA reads TGCAGCGTTGTGACAGGGTGGGATGAGCAGTTCTTC.

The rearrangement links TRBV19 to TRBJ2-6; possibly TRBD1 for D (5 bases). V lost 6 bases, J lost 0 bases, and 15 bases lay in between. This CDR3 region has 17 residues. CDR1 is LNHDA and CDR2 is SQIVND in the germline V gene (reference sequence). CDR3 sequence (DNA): TGTGCCAGTAGCCTCAGGGTGTCCTTCTCTGGGGCCAACGTCCTGACTTTC. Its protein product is CASSLRVSFSGANVLTF.

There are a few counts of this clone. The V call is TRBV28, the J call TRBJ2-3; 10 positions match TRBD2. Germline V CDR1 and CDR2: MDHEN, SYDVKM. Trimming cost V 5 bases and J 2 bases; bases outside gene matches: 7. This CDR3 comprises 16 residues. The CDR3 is CASSTRTSGYTDTQYF. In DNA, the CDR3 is TGTGCCAGCAGTACAAGGACTAGCGGATACACAGATACGCAGTATTTT.

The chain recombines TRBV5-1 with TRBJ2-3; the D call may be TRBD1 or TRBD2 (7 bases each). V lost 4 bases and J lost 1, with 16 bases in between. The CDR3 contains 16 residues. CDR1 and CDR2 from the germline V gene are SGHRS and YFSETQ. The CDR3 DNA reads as TGCGCCAGCAGCCCGACAGCGGGACAGCGCACAGATACGCAGTATTTT. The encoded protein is CASSPTAGQRTDTQYF.

The CDR3 loop reads CASSRQGNTEAFF. In DNA, the CDR3 is TGCGCCAGCAGTCGACAGGGGAACACTGAAGCTTTCTTT. The rearrangement joins TRBV10-2 to TRBJ1-1; 7 bases are a match to TRBD1. Germline CDR1 WSHSY, CDR2 SAAADI. V lost 5 bases, J lost 1 base, and 1 base stayed unmatched. The CDR3 sequence is 13 residues long.

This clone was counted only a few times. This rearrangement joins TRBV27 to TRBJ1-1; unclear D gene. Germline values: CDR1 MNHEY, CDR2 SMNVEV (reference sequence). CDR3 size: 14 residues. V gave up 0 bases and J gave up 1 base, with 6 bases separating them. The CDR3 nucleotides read TGTGCCAGCAGTTTATCGTTCCGGAACACTGAAGCTTTCTTT. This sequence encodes CASSLSFRNTEAFF.

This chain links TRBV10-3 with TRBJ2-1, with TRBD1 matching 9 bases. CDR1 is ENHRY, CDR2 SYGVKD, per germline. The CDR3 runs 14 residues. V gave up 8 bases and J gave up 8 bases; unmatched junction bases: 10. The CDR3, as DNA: TGTGCCATCTCGGGACAGGGAGGCGGCGATGAGCAGTTCTTC. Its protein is CAISGQGGGDEQFF.

The CDR3 region is CASSPPALNEQFF. CDR3 sequence (DNA): TGTGCCAGCTCACCACCGGCGCTCAATGAGCAGTTCTTC. The rearrangement joins TRBV18 to TRBJ2-1, with unresolved D. The V end was cut by 0 bases, the J end by 6 bases, with 6 bases between. The CDR3 runs 13 residues. CDR1 and CDR2 (germline): KGHSH, LQKENI.

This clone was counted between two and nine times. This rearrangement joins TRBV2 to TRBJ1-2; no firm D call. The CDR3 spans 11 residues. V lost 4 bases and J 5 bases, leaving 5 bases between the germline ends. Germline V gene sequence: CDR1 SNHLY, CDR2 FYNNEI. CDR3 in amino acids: CASSAQYGYTF. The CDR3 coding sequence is TGTGCCAGCAGTGCTCAGTATGGCTACACCTTC.

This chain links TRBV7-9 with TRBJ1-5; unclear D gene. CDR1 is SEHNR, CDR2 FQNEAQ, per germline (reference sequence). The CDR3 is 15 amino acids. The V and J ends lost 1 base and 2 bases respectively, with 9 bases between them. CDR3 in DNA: TGTGCCAGCAGCTTAGGGCCTGCGGGCAATCAGCCCCAGCATTTT. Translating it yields CASSLGPAGNQPQHF.

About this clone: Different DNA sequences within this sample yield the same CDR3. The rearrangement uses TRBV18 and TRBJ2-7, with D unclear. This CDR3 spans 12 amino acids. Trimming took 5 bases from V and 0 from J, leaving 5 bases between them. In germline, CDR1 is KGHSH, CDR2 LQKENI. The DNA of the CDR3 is TGTGCCAGCTCATCCAGCTCCTACGAGCAGTACTTC. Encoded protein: CASSSSSYEQYF.

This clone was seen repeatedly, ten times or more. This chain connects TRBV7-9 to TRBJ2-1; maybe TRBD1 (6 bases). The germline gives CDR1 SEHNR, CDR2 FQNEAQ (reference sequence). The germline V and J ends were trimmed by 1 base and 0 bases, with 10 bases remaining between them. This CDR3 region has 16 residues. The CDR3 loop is CASSLGADSSYNEQFF. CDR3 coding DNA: TGTGCCAGCAGCTTAGGGGCGGACAGCTCCTACAATGAGCAGTTCTTC.

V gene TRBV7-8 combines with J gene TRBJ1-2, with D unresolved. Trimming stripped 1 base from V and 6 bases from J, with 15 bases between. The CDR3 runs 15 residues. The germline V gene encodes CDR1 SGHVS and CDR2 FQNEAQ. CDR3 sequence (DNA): TGTGCCAGCAGCTTAGAACGGGCCAGACTTGATGGCTACACCTTC. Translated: CASSLERARLDGYTF. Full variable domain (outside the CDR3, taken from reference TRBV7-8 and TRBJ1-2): GAGVSQSPRYKVAKRGQDVALRCDPISGHVSLFWYQQALGQGPEFLTYFQNEAQLDKSGLPSDRFFAERPEGSVSTLKIQRTQQEDSAVYLCASSLERARLDGYTFGSGTRLTVV.

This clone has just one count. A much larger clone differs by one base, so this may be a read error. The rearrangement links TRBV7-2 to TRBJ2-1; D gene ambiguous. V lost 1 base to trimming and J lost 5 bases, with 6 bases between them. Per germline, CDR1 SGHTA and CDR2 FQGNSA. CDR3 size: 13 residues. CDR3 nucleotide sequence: TGTGCCAGCAGCTTAGGGACCGACAATGAGCAGTTCTTC. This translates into CASSLGTDNEQFF.

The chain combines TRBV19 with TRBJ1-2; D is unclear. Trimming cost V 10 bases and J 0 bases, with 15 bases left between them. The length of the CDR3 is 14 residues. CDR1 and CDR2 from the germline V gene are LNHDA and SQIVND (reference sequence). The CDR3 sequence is CATSRAASNYGYTF. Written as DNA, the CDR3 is TGTGCCACAAGTCGGGCAGCTTCTAACTATGGCTACACCTTC.

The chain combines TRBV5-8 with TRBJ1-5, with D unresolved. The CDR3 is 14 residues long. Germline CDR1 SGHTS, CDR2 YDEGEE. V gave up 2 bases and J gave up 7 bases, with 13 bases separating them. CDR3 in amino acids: CASSFGGKGQPQHF. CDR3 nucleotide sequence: TGTGCCAGCAGCTTCGGCGGGAAAGGACAGCCCCAGCATTTT.

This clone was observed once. CDR3 sequence reads: CASSSLTGGSATNEKLFF. The CDR3 coding sequence is TGTGCCAGCAGCTCGCTGACGGGAGGGAGTGCAACTAATGAAAAACTGTTTTTT. The genes are TRBV5-6 and TRBJ1-4; D not resolved. Trimming pared 3 bases from V and 0 bases from J, leaving 18 bases between. The length of the CDR3 is 18 residues. The germline CDR1 and CDR2 sequences are SGHDT and YYEEEE.

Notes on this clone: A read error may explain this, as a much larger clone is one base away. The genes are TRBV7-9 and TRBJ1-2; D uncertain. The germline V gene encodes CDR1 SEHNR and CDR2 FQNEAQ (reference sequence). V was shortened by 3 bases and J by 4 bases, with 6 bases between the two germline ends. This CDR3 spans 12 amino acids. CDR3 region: CASSFNSYGYTF. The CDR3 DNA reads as TGTGCCAGCAGCTTCAACAGCTATGGCTACACCTTC.

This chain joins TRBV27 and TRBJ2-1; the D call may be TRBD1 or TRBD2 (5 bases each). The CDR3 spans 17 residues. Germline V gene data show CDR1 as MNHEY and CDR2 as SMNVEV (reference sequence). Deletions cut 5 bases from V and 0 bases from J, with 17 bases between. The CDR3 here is CASSPRDRFLSYNEQFF. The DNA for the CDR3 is TGTGCCAGCAGTCCGAGGGACCGCTTCCTCTCCTACAATGAGCAGTTCTTC.

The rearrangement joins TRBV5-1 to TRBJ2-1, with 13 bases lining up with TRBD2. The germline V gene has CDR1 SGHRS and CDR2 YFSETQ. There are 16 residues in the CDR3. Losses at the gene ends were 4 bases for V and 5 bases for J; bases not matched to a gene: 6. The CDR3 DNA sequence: TGCGCCAGCAGCCAACTAGCGGGAGGGGTTGACAATGAGCAGTTCTTC. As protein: CASSQLAGGVDNEQFF.